The T cell receptor (beta chain) described here comes from a study of OX40 agonist ivuxolimab in advanced cancers. About the research overall: Previous treatment with anti-PD-1, anti-PD-L1 or anti-CTLA-4 therapy was allowed; roughly 40% had received some. Whole-study results and caveats: At doses 0.1 to 3.0 mg/kg, CD4+ and CD8+ clones expanded.

Concerning this clone: What it binds is unknown.

Method: immunoSEQ multiplex PCR; TCRdb's copy keeps in-frame clones and lacks some. Here the sample spans roughly 70,000 clones, roughly 80% being singletons. This CDR3 region has 16 residues. V dropped 4 bases and J dropped 3; count of bases not matched to a gene: 8. Germline CDR1 SGHNT, CDR2 YYREEE (reference sequence). V and J are TRBV5-4 and TRBJ2-4; TRBD1 agrees at 9 bases. The sequenced sample was CD4+ or CD8+ T cells sorted from blood, obtained in a trial of the OX40 agonist ivuxolimab. The source is an adult with an advanced solid tumor such as melanoma, head and neck, liver or kidney cancer. The CDR3 DNA sequence: TGTGCCAGCAGCCCGCAACAGGGGGCGGGCAAAAACATTCAGTACTTC. Translated, it gives CASSPQQGAGKNIQYF.